The 27 T cell receptor beta chains in this list originate from one sample, sequenced in a study of T cell clonality in common variable immunodeficiency. Clones were sequenced by immunoSEQ multiplex PCR, and TCRdb holds only the in-frame ones, with some missing. The sample holds 45,000 to 60,000 clones, and no clone turns up only once. The sample consisted of peripheral blood mononuclear cells. Every receptor here comes from a person between 18 and 75 years old in good health.

This clone was recorded at least ten times. From the germline J gene comes the end of the CDR3, since the read stops 3 residues before it. The V and J genes are TRBV5-6 and TRBJ2-2; TRBD2 matches 7 bases. CDR1 SGHDT and CDR2 YYEEEE come from the germline V gene. Losses at the gene ends were 4 bases for V and 6 bases for J; bases not matched to a gene: 6. The CDR3 has 14 amino acids. The CDR3 reads CASSAGVRAGELFF. The sequenced CDR3 bases are TGTGCCAGCAGCGCGGGGGTTCGGGCCGGGGAG.

This clone was observed many times. The DNA ends 3 residues before the CDR3 does, and the rest of the CDR3 is filled in from the germline J gene. The chain recombines TRBV7-9 with TRBJ2-1; TRBD2 matches at 9 bases. Germline CDR1 is SEHNR and CDR2 is FQNEAQ (reference sequence). V was pared by 1 base and J by 4 bases, with 2 bases of the junction left unmatched. There are 15 residues in the CDR3. The DNA read from the CDR3 is TGTGCCAGCAGCTTAGGGCGGGGGGGATACAATGAG. It encodes CASSLGRGGYNE. The complete CDR3 reads CASSLGRGGYNEQFF.

This clone has a count of ten or more. The missing CDR3 end, 3 residues past where the read stops, is filled in from the germline J gene. The chain is built from TRBV18 and TRBJ1-2; TRBD1 matches at 7 bases. Germline CDR1 reads KGHSH; CDR2 reads LQKENI. Trimming cost V 6 bases and J 3 bases; bases outside gene matches: 7. This CDR3 contains 14 residues. The CDR3 bases that were read are TGTGCCAGCTCGCATACAGGGGCTGACTATGGC. It encodes CASSHTGADYG. The entire CDR3 protein is CASSHTGADYGYTF. The variable domain in full, completed from reference TRBV18 and TRBJ1-2, reads NAGVMQNPRHLVRRRGQEARLRCSPMKGHSHVYWYRQLPEEGLKFMVYLQKENIIDESGMPKERFSAEFPKEGPSILRIQQVVRGDSAAYFCASSHTGADYGYTFGSGTRLTVV.

This clone appeared many times. With the read ending 3 residues before the CDR3 end, the germline J gene is used to fill in that end. The chain joins TRBV10-3 to TRBJ2-3, with 9 bases matching TRBD1. The CDR3 spans 13 residues. The germline V gene encodes CDR1 ENHRY and CDR2 SYGVKD. CDR3 region: CATGTGNGETQYF. The part of the CDR3 DNA that was read is TGTGCCACCGGGACAGGGAACGGAGAGACG.

In regard to this clone: The CDR3 is cut off 3 residues early in the read; its end comes from the germline J gene. This chain connects TRBV20-1 to TRBJ2-3; D might be TRBD2 (5 bases). The germline V gene encodes CDR1 DFQATT and CDR2 SNEGSKA (reference sequence). The CDR3 has 15 residues. Trimming pared 2 bases from V and 3 bases from J, leaving 15 bases between. CDR3 sequence reads: CSARPPPGGTDTQYF. The CDR3 DNA, read in part, is TGCAGTGCTAGACCCCCCCCGGGCGGGACAGATACG.

This clone was seen at least ten times. The observed sequence ends 3 residues before the CDR3 terminus, with the missing tail filled in from the germline J gene. The V call is TRBV20-1, the J call TRBJ2-7, with TRBD1 matching 8 bases. There are 15 residues in the CDR3. Germline loops: CDR1 DFQATT, CDR2 SNEGSKA (reference sequence). V lost 0 bases and J lost 2; bases outside the gene matches: 6. The CDR3 sequence: CSARDFGQGPYEQYF. The part of the CDR3 DNA that was read is TGCAGTGCTAGAGATTTCGGACAGGGACCCTACGAG.

At least ten counts were recorded for this clone. The CDR3 end is not reached by the read, which stops 3 residues before it; the germline J gene fills it in. The V call is TRBV10-1, the J call TRBJ2-7, with 7 bases lining up with TRBD1. Trimming cost V 9 bases and J 5 bases; bases outside gene matches: 10. Germline assignment: CDR1 WNHNN and CDR2 SYGVQD (reference sequence). The CDR3 runs to 13 residues. CDR3 amino acids: CARIQGVEDEQYF. The part of the CDR3 DNA that was read is TGCGCCAGGATCCAGGGGGTCGAGGACGAG.

This clone occurred many times. Read data end 3 residues before the CDR3 end; the end is taken from the germline J gene. The V and J genes are TRBV20-1 and TRBJ1-6; 8 bases are a match to TRBD1. The germline gives CDR1 DFQATT, CDR2 SNEGSKA (reference sequence). The CDR3 sequence is 13 residues long. V trimming: 5 bases; J trimming: 8 bases; junction bases outside the gene matches: 5. The CDR3 sequence is CSAPGQGDSPLHF. CDR3 DNA (partial): TGCAGTGCTCCCGGACAGGGAGATTCACCC.

This clone was recorded at least ten times. CDR3 protein: CSAEMLAGGSETQYF. The covered CDR3 bases are TGCAGTGCCGAAATGCTAGCGGGGGGTTCGGAGACC. This chain connects TRBV20-1 to TRBJ2-5, with TRBD2 matching over 11 bases. The read terminates 3 residues ahead of where the CDR3 ends, so the germline J gene completes it. Germline V lookup: CDR1 DFQATT, CDR2 SNEGSKA (reference sequence). The CDR3 loop spans 15 amino acids. After removal of 6 bases from V and 5 bases from J, the junction contained 11 bases not matched to a gene.

The table lists this clone with many counts. The read stops 3 residues short of the end of the CDR3; the missing end is completed from the germline J gene. The chain recombines TRBV2 with TRBJ2-1; 9 nucleotides match TRBD1. The CDR3 length is 15 residues. The J segment lost 2 bases and the V segment lost 5 bases, leaving 4 bases of the junction unmatched. Germline V lookup: CDR1 SNHLY, CDR2 FYNNEI. The CDR3 loop is CASSIRQGAYNEQFF. The CDR3 bases that were read are TGTGCCAGCAGTATACGACAGGGGGCCTACAATGAG.

This clone was counted many times. From the germline J gene comes the end of the CDR3, since the read stops 3 residues before it. V and J are TRBV5-5 and TRBJ1-5; TRBD1 matches 7 bases. Germline-derived CDR1 and CDR2 are SGHKS and YYEKEE (reference sequence). V gave up 4 bases and J gave up 3 bases; unmatched junction bases: 4. The CDR3 is 14 amino acids. CDR3 sequence reads: CASSRTGNNQPQHF. CDR3 bases read: TGTGCCAGCAGCAGGACAGGTAACAATCAGCCC.

Details on this clone: The missing CDR3 end, 3 residues past where the read stops, is filled in from the germline J gene. The rearrangement joins TRBV30 to TRBJ1-2, with D tentatively TRBD1 (5 bases). The germline V gene has CDR1 GTSNPN and CDR2 SVGIG (reference sequence). CDR3 size: 11 residues. CDR3 bases read: TGTGCCTGCGGGAGGGGCTACGAC. Amino acids: CACGRGYD. From start to end, the CDR3 is CACGRGYDYTF.

This clone has ten or more counts. The read comes to an end 3 residues before the CDR3 does, leaving the germline J gene to fill in the end. The chain joins TRBV28 to TRBJ2-3; a weak D match, TRBD1 (5 bases). Germline CDR1 MDHEN, CDR2 SYDVKM. Trimming removed 6 bases at V and 2 bases at J, with 15 bases between. The CDR3 totals 15 residues. The CDR3 loop is CASSRDSESTDTQYF. The CDR3 bases that were read are TGTGCCAGCAGCCGCGACAGCGAATCCACAGATACG.

Many counts were recorded for this clone. The read is 3 residues too short to cover the CDR3 end, so that end is filled in from the germline J gene. The genes are TRBV2 and TRBJ2-5; 7 bases line up with TRBD2. From germline, CDR1 is SNHLY and CDR2 FYNNEI. CDR3 size: 13 residues. The ends lost 8 bases at V and 5 bases at J; junction bases unmatched: 8. CDR3 DNA, as far as it was read: TGTGCCAGCGAATGGGGGGGGTGGGAGACC. Its protein product is CASEWGGWET. The CDR3 as a whole reads CASEWGGWETQYF.

This clone turned up a few times. This clone may be a read error of a much larger clone one base away. The read gets to within 3 residues of the CDR3 end, and the germline J gene fills in the rest. The V and J genes are TRBV19 and TRBJ2-3, with 7 nucleotides matching TRBD2. V trimming: 7 bases; J trimming: 1 base; junction bases outside the gene matches: 14. This CDR3 comprises 17 residues. In germline, CDR1 is LNHDA, CDR2 SQIVND (reference sequence). The part of the CDR3 DNA that was read is TGTGCCAGTATTATGGACTCGTCGGGGGGTCGCACAGATACG. Translating gives CASIMDSSGGRTDT. The entire CDR3 sequence reads CASIMDSSGGRTDTQYF.

This clone was counted at least ten times. The read comes to an end 3 residues before the CDR3 does, leaving the germline J gene to fill in the end. J is TRBJ2-2 and V is TRBV20-1, with D possibly TRBD1 on 6 matching bases. The CDR3 length is 11 residues. Germline V lookup: CDR1 DFQATT, CDR2 SNEGSKA (reference sequence). Partial CDR3 DNA: TGCAGTGCGGCCGGGACACATCGG. Translated: CSAAGTHR. The CDR3, in full, reads CSAAGTHRLFF.

This clone was observed many times. Read data end 3 residues before the CDR3 end; the end is taken from the germline J gene. The rearrangement joins TRBV5-1 to TRBJ2-2; D call uncertain. Trimming left V 0 bases short and J 5 bases short, with 14 bases between. Germline V gene lookup returns CDR1 SGHRS and CDR2 YFSETQ. The CDR3 spans 16 residues. This CDR3 reads CASSLEVSLRTGELFF. Partial CDR3 DNA: TGCGCCAGCAGCTTGGAAGTGTCTTTGAGGACCGGGGAG.

This clone was recorded many times. Sequencing ends 3 residues short of the CDR3 end; the germline J gene provides the rest. The V call is TRBV4-2, the J call TRBJ1-5, with 8 bases aligning to TRBD1. Germline loops: CDR1 LGHNA, CDR2 YNFKEQ. The V and J ends lost 4 bases and 0 bases, in that order; junction bases with no gene match: 11. The CDR3 extends over 18 amino acids. The CDR3 reads CASSLYFGQGPSNQPQHF. The DNA read from the CDR3 is TGTGCCAGCAGCCTCTATTTCGGACAGGGACCTAGCAATCAGCCC.

This clone was recorded a few times. The missing CDR3 end, 3 residues past where the read stops, is filled in from the germline J gene. The V call is TRBV5-1, the J call TRBJ1-2, with 9 bases aligning to TRBD1. In germline, CDR1 is SGHRS, CDR2 YFSETQ. V gave up 7 bases and J gave up 3 bases; unmatched junction bases: 4. The CDR3 is made up of 13 amino acids. This CDR3 is CASGTGGDYGYTF. The part of the CDR3 DNA that was read is TGCGCCAGCGGTACAGGGGGCGACTATGGC.

To note about this clone: The read terminates 3 residues before the CDR3 end, so the remaining end is supplied by the germline J gene. This rearrangement joins TRBV2 to TRBJ1-2, with D perhaps matching TRBD1 (6 bases). CDR1 and CDR2 (germline): SNHLY, FYNNEI. The CDR3 has 14 residues. Partial CDR3 DNA: TGTGCCAGCATCTTCCGGGACACTTCCTACGAC. Protein sequence: CASIFRDTSYD. The whole CDR3 reads CASIFRDTSYDYTF.

The table lists this clone with many counts. Incomplete CDR3 DNA: TGTGCCAGCACCACAAGACAGGGCAATCAGCCC. It codes for CASTTRQGNQP. The whole CDR3 reads CASTTRQGNQPQHF. The rearrangement joins TRBV2 to TRBJ1-5, with D perhaps TRBD1 (6 bases). The read is 3 residues too short to cover the CDR3 end, so that end is filled in from the germline J gene. Per the germline V gene, CDR1 is SNHLY and CDR2 is FYNNEI. This CDR3 spans 14 amino acids. Trimming removed 7 bases from V and 2 bases from J, with 12 bases in between.

This clone was counted between two and nine times. From the germline J gene comes the end of the CDR3, since the read stops 3 residues before it. This sequence joins TRBV5-4 and TRBJ2-5; maybe TRBD2 (7 bases). Germline V CDR1 and CDR2: SGHNT, YYREEE (reference sequence). The CDR3 covers 16 residues. The V end lost 3 bases, the J end lost 3 bases, and 18 bases lay between the germline ends. CDR3: CASSSGGGRVKETQYF. Partial CDR3 DNA: TGTGCCAGCAGCTCAGGCGGGGGCCGGGTAAAAGAGACC.

In its sample, this clone was seen many times. The CDR3 goes on 3 residues after the read ends, and that part is filled in from the germline J gene. The chain uses TRBV30 and TRBJ2-3, with D unresolved. Germline-derived CDR1 and CDR2 are GTSNPN and SVGIG (reference sequence). Trimming cost V 2 bases and J 0 bases, with 9 bases left between them. This CDR3 region has 14 residues. The part of the CDR3 DNA that was read is TGTGCCTGGAGTTTGGGCCAGAGCACAGATACG. It specifies CAWSLGQSTDT. The CDR3 reads in full as CAWSLGQSTDTQYF.

About this clone itself: The read ends 3 residues before the CDR3 terminus; that terminus is restored from the germline J gene. The V gene is TRBV11-2, the J gene TRBJ2-5, with D possibly being TRBD1 (7 bases). The germline gives CDR1 SGHAT, CDR2 FQNNGV. Trimming took off 4 bases at V and 5 bases at J, with 17 bases between the two ends. This CDR3 has 15 amino acids. CDR3 in amino acids: CASSYIGRGVETQYF. The covered CDR3 bases are TGTGCCAGCAGCTACATTGGCAGGGGGGTGGAGACC.

This clone has a count of ten or more. The read gets to within 3 residues of the CDR3 end, and the germline J gene fills in the rest. The V and J genes are TRBV5-1 and TRBJ2-3; 14 bases align to TRBD2. This CDR3 has 14 amino acids. Germline CDR1 reads SGHRS; CDR2 reads YFSETQ. With 7 bases clipped from V and 4 bases from J, the junction kept 2 bases outside the gene matches. The CDR3 reads CASGTSGGSDTQYF. The CDR3 DNA, read in part, is TGCGCCAGCGGGACTAGCGGGGGCTCAGATACG.

This clone was counted ten times or more. The DNA ends 3 residues before the CDR3 does, and the rest of the CDR3 is filled in from the germline J gene. This rearrangement joins TRBV27 to TRBJ2-2, with D perhaps TRBD1 (6 bases). Germline V gene sequence: CDR1 MNHEY, CDR2 SMNVEV (reference sequence). V was clipped by 1 base and J by 0 bases, with 9 bases between them. There are 16 residues in the CDR3. CDR3 loop: CASSLFPGANTGELFF. CDR3 DNA, as far as it was read: TGTGCCAGCAGTTTATTTCCAGGGGCGAACACCGGGGAG.

The sample holds many counts of this clone. The missing CDR3 end, 3 residues past where the read stops, is filled in from the germline J gene. The chain carries TRBV19 and TRBJ1-1; D is ambiguous. This CDR3 contains 14 residues. V was shortened by 5 bases and J by 5 bases, with 15 bases between the two germline ends. Germline V CDR1 and CDR2: LNHDA, SQIVND (reference sequence). The part of the CDR3 DNA that was read is TGTGCCAGTAGTTATAGCTCGGGGTGGACTGAA. It is translated as CASSYSSGWTE. The complete CDR3 sequence is CASSYSSGWTEAFF.